This TCR beta chain was captured in a study of regulatory T cells in long-lasting Graves disease. The overall study: Less than 3 months of antithyroid drugs had been taken by newly diagnosed Graves' patients.

Trimming removed 6 bases from V and 4 bases from J; junction bases left unmatched: 5. CDR3 length: 14 residues. This clonotype was recorded many times. Construction of the TCR beta libraries employed iRepertoire HTBI primers in conjunction with Arm-PCR of CDR3 regions. MiXCR was run by TCRdb on the multiplex PCR reads, yielding one entry per CDR3 protein. The sample contains 400,000 to 650,000 distinct CDR3 sequences, about 16% of which appear only once. Sample time point: newly diagnosed GD, antithyroid drugs for less than 3 months. PBMC-derived RNA was used for the TCR library. These data are also associated with another study on T cells in Graves' hyperthyroidism and ophthalmopathy. That report adds: A lack of ophthalmopathy progression within 18 months defined stable Graves' hyperthyroidism. The HTBI primer set was used in a first-round RT-PCR of the TCR CDR3.

The starting material was peripheral blood mononuclear cells (PBMCs), obtained at new diagnosis, from a patient treated with antithyroid drugs. The chain is built from TRBV12-3 or TRBV12-4 and TRBJ1-1; 10 bases agree with TRBD1. This TCR was recovered from a woman aged 40 to 65 with Graves disease. CDR3: CASRRDRGVTEAFF. The CDR3, as DNA: TGTGCCAGCAGACGGGACAGGGGCGTCACTGAAGCTTTCTTT.